This T cell receptor beta chain was sequenced during a study of blood T cell repertoires in COVID-19. Background on the study: Acute-phase and convalescent COVID-19 samples originated in the United States, Italy and Spain. The cDNA or gDNA used as material had been derived from T cells, B-cell-depleted T cells, or PBMCs.

The CDR3 is 15 amino acids. V was shortened by 7 bases and J by 0 bases, with 13 bases between the two germline ends. Germline lookup yields CDR1 MDHEN and CDR2 SYDVKM. Per the original data handling: Reference gene primer amplification in the assay estimated nucleated cell counts. TCRdb's copy holds only in-frame clones and misses some; the assay was immunoSEQ multiplex PCR. For V, J and clone size, that table is used; D and trimming come from the DNA. The sample yields some 89,000 clones, roughly 89% seen once. The sequence derives from a man aged 45-65 years with acute or convalescent COVID-19. The sequencing input was peripheral blood. This sequence joins TRBV28 and TRBJ2-4; a possible D gene is TRBD2 (6 bases). The CDR3 is CASTLGGVAKNIQYF. The CDR3 bases are TGTGCCAGCACCCTAGGAGGGGTAGCCAAAAACATTCAGTACTTC.